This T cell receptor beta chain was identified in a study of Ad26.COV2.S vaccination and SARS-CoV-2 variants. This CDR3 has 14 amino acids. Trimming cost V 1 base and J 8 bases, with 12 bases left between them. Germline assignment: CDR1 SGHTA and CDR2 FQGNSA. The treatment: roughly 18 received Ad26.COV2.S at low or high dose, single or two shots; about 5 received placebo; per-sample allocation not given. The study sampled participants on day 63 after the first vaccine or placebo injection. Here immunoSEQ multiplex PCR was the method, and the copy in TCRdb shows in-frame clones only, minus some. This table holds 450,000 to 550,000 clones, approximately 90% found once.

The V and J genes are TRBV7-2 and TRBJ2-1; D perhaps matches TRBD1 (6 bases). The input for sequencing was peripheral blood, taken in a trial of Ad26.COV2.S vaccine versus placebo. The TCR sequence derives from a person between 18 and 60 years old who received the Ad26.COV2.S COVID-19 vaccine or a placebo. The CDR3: CASSLEGGGHEQFF. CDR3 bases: TGTGCCAGCAGCTTAGAGGGTGGGGGCCATGAGCAGTTCTTC.